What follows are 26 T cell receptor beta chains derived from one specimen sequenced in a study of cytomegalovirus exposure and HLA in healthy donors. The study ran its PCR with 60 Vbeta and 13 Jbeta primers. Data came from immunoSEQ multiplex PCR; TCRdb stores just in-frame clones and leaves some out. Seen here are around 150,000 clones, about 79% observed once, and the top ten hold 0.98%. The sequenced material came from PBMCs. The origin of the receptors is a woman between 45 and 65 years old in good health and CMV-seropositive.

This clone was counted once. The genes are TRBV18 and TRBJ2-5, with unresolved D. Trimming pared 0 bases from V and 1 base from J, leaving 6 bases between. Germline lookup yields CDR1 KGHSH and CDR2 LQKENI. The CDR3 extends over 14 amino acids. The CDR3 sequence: CASSPPNSQETQYF. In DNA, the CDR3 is TGTGCCAGCTCACCACCTAATAGCCAAGAGACCCAGTACTTC.

The CDR3 DNA reads as TGTGCCAGCAGCTCTCAGACAGGGGGCGTGGAGACCCAGTACTTC. This encodes CASSSQTGGVETQYF. The chain recombines TRBV7-3 with TRBJ2-5; 10 bases match TRBD1. The V gene end was trimmed by 4 bases and the J gene end by 5 bases; junction bases not matched to a gene: 7. The germline CDR1 and CDR2 sequences are SGHTA and FQGTGA. CDR3 size: 15 residues.

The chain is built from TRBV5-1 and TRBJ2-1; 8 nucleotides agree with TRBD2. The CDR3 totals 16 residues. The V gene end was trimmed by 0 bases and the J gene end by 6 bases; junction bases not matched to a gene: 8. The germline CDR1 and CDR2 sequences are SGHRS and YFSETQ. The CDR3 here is CASSLAAGLVINEQFF. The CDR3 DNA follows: TGCGCCAGCAGCTTGGCCGCGGGACTAGTTATCAATGAGCAGTTCTTC.

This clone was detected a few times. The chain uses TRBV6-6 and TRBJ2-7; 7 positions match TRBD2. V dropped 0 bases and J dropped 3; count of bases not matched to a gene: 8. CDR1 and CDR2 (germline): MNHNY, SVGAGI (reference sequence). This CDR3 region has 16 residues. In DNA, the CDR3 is TGTGCCAGCAGTTACTCGAAGCTAGCGGCCTTCTACGAGCAGTACTTC. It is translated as CASSYSKLAAFYEQYF.

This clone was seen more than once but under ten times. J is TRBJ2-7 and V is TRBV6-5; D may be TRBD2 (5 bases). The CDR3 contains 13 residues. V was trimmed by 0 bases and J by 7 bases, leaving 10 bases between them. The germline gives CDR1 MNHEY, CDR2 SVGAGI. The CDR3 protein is CASSYSGSWEQYF. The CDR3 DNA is TGTGCCAGCAGTTACTCGGGGAGCTGGGAGCAGTACTTC.

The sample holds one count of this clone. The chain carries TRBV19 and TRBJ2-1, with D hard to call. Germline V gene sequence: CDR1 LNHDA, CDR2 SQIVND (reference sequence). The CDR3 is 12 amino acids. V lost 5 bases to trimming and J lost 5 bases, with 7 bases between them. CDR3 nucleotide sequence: TGTGCCAGTAGTTCCCGGGACAATGAGCAGTTCTTC. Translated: CASSSRDNEQFF.

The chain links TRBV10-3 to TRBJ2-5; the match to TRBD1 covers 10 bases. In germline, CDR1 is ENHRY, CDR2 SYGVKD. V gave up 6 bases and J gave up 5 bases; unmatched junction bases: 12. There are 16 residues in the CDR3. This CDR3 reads CAISATGGKSGETQYF. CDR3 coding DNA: TGTGCCATCAGCGCGACAGGGGGCAAATCGGGGGAGACCCAGTACTTC.

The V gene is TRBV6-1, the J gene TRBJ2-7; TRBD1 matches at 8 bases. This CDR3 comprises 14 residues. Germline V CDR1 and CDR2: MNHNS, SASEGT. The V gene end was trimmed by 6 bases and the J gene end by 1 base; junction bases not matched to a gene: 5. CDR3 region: CASRRGQGSYEQYF. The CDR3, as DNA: TGTGCCAGCAGACGCGGACAGGGATCCTACGAGCAGTACTTC.

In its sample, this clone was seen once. CDR3 sequence reads: CASSVGTSGVYEQYF. As DNA, the CDR3 is TGTGCCAGCAGCGTAGGGACTAGCGGGGTCTACGAGCAGTACTTC. The gene calls are TRBV9 and TRBJ2-7; 12 bases match TRBD2. J was trimmed by 3 bases and V by 0 bases; bases with no gene match: 1. Germline values: CDR1 SGDLS, CDR2 YYNGEE. The CDR3 extends over 15 amino acids.

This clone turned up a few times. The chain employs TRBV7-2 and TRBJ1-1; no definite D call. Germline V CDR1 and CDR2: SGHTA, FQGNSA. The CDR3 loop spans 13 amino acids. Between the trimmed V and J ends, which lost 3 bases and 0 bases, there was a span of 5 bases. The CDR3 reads CASSFSVNTEAFF. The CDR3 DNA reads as TGTGCCAGCAGCTTCTCGGTGAACACTGAAGCTTTCTTT.

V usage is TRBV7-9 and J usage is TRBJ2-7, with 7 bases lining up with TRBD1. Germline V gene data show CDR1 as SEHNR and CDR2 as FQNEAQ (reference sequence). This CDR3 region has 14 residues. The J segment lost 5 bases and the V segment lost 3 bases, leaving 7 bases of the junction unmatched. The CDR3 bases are TGTGCCAGCAGCTTTTGGACAGGTCTTCACGAGCAGTACTTC. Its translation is CASSFWTGLHEQYF.

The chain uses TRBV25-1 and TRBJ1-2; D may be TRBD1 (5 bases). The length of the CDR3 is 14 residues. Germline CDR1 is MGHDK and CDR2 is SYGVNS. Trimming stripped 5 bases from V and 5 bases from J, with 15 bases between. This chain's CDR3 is CASSRLGTGYGYTF. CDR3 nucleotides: TGTGCCAGCAGTAGATTGGGAACAGGTTATGGCTACACCTTC.

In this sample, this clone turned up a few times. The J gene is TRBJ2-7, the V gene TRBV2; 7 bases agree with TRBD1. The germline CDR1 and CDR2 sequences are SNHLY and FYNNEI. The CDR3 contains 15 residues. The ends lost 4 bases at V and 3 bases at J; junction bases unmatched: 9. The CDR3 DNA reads TGTGCCAGCAGTGGACAGGGATCCGAGGGCTACGAGCAGTACTTC. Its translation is CASSGQGSEGYEQYF. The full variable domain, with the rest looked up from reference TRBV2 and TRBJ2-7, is EPEVTQTPSHQVTQMGQEVILRCVPISNHLYFYWYRQILGQKVEFLVSFYNNEISEKSEIFDDQFSVERPDGSNFTLKIRSTKLEDSAMYFCASSGQGSEGYEQYFGPGTRLTVT.

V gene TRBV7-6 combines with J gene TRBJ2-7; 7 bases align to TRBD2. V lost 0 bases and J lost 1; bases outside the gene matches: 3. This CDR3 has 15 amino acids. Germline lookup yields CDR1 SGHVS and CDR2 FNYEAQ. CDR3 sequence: CASSLAGGSSYEQYF. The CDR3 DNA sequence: TGTGCCAGCAGCTTAGCGGGCGGGAGTTCCTACGAGCAGTACTTC.

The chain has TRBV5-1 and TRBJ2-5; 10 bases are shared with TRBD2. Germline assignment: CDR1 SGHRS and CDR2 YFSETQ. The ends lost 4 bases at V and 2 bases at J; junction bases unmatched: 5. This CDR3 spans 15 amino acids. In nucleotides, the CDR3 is TGCGCCAGCAGCCGGTGGACTAGCGGACAAGAGACCCAGTACTTC. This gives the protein CASSRWTSGQETQYF.

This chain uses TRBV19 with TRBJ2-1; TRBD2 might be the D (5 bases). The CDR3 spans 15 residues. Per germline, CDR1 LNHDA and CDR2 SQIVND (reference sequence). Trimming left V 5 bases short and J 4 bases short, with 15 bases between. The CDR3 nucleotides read TGTGCCAGTAGTTCCCTCGGAGGCCCTTACAATGAGCAGTTCTTC. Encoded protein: CASSSLGGPYNEQFF.

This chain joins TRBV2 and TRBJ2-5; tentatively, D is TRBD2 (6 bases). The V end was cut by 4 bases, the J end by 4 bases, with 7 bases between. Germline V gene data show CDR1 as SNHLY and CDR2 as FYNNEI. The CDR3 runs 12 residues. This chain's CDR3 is CASSGGGETQYF. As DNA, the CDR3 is TGTGCCAGCAGTGGGGGAGGAGAGACCCAGTACTTC.

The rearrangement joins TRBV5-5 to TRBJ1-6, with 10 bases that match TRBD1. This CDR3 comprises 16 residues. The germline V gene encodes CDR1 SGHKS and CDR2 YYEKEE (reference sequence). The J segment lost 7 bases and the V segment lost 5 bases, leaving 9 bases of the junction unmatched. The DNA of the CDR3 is TGTGCCAGCAGGGCCGGGACAGGGGCGATGAATTCACCCCTCCACTTT. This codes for CASRAGTGAMNSPLHF.

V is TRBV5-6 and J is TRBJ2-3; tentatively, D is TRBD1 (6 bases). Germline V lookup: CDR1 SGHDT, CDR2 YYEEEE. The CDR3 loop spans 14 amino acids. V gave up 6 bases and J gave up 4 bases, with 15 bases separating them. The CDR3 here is CASTGTRQSDTQYF. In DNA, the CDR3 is TGTGCCAGCACCGGGACAAGGCAGTCAGATACGCAGTATTTT.

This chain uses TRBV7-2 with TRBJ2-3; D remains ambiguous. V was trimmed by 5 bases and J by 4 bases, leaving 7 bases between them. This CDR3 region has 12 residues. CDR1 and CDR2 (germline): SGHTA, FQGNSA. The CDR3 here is CASSPRADTQYF. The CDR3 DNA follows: TGTGCCAGCAGCCCGAGAGCAGATACGCAGTATTTT.

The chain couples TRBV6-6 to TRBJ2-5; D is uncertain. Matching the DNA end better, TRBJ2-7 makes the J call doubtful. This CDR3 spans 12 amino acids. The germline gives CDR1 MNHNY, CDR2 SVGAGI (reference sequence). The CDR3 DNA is TGTGCCAGCAGTTACGAGCATTACGAGCAGTACTTC. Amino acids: CASSYEHYEQYF.

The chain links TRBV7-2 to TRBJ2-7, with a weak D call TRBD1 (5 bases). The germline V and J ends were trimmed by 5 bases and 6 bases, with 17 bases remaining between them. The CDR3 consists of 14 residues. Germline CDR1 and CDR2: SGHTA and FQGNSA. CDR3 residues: CASSTKPQGSEQYF. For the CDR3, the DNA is TGTGCCAGCAGCACAAAACCCCAGGGCTCCGAGCAGTACTTC.

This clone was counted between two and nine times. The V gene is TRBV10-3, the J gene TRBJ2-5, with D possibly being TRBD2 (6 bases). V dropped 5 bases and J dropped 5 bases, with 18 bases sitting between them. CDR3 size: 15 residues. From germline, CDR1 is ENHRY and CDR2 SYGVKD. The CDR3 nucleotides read TGTGCCATCAGTTACGGGACCCTCGGAGGGGAGACCCAGTACTTC. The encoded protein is CAISYGTLGGETQYF.

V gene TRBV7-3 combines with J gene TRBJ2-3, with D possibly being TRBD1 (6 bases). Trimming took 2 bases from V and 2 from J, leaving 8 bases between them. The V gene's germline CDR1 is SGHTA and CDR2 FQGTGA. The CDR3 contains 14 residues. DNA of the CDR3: TGTGCCAGCAGCTTAGGACAGCCCACAGATACGCAGTATTTT. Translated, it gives CASSLGQPTDTQYF.

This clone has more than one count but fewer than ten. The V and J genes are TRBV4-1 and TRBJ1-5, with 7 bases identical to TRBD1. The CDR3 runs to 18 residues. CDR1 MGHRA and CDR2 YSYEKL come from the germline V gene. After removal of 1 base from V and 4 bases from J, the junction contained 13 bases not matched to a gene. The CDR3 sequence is CASSQGFDREVRNQPQHF. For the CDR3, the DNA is TGCGCCAGCAGCCAAGGATTTGACAGGGAGGTTAGAAATCAGCCCCAGCATTTT.

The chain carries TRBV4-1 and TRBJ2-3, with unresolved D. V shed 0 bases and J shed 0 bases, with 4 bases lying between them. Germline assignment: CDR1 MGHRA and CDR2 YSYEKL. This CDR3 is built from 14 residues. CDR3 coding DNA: TGCGCCAGCAGCCAAGAGTCTAGCACAGATACGCAGTATTTT. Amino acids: CASSQESSTDTQYF.